This TCR delta chain was observed in a study of Vδ1+ human thymocytes. Study-level points and caveats: Thymic delta-chain repertoires held roughly 20% Vdelta2 sequences and few Vdelta3, despite high sort purity. Bulk repertoire data may be misinterpreted because of unexpected Vdelta2 sequences. Thymic TRG and TRD repertoires appeared highly polyclonal.

The sorted cells were CD3+ Vdelta1+ Vdelta2- thymocytes from alphabeta-depleted thymus. RNA was extracted from the cells and then reverse transcribed. The CDR3 regions were amplified by multiplex PCR from V-gene primers to a constant-region primer. TCRdb processed the multiplex PCR reads again with the CATT caller. This sample has about 75,000 delta-chain clones, with about 35% found just once. The V gene lost 3 bases and the J gene lost 4 bases, with 36 bases spanning the gap. The CDR3 extends over 22 amino acids. CDR1 is TSWWSYY, CDR2 QGS, per germline. Notes on this clone: Its antigen is still unknown.

The chain links TRDV1 to TRDJ1, with D tentatively TRDD2 (7 bases). Sequenced: Vdelta1+ gamma-delta thymocytes from the thymus. The subset here: FACS-sorted CD3+ TCRalphabeta- TCRVdelta1+ TCRVdelta2- thymocytes. This TCR was sampled from a boy younger than two who had congenital heart surgery. The CDR3 region has the DNA TGTGCTCTTGGGGAGCTCCCGGCTTCCTATCAGTGGGGGTCCAACCGGGACGATAAACTCATCTTT. Translating gives CALGELPASYQWGSNRDDKLIF.